This record covers a single T cell receptor (beta chain). Its specificity is unknown. The data derive from a study of shared clonotypes between healthy human individuals. The CDR3 is 17 amino acids. Germline CDR1 reads SGHAT; CDR2 reads FQNNGV. V was trimmed by 2 bases and J by 3 bases, leaving 20 bases between them. The repertoire was sequenced with immunoSEQ multiplex PCR; TCRdb's copy has only in-frame clones and lacks some. The repertoire includes nearly 1,000,000 clones, 76% of them detected once, and about 1.5% sits in the top ten. Study-wide results and limits: Around 5% was the fraction of naive CD4 clonotypes found shared across a handful of donors. Estimated richness values were generally larger in naive subsets than in memory subsets. In the sorted subsets, rarefaction showed sequencing was incomplete despite large depth.

The sequencing input was memory CD4+ T cells sorted from blood. Sample subset: CD45RA-negative fraction. The V gene is TRBV11-2, the J gene TRBJ2-7; tentatively, D is TRBD1 or TRBD2 (5 bases each). The TCR sequence derives from a man aged 18 to 30 in good health. The CDR3 spells CASSLRPRAGLSYEQYF. DNA of the CDR3: TGTGCCAGCAGCTTAAGGCCCAGGGCGGGTCTGAGCTACGAGCAGTACTTC.